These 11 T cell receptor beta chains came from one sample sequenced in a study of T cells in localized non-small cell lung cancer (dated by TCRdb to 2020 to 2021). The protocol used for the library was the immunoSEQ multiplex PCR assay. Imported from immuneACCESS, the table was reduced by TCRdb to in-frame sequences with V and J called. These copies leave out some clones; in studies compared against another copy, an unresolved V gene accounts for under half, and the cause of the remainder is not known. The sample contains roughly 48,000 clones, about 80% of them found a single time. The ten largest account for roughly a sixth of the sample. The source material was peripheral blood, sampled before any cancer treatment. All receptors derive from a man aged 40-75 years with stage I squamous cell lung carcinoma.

The CDR3 bases are TGTGCCAGCAAGGGGGGGCGAAACACCGGGGAGCTGTTTTTT. Its translation is CASKGGRNTGELFF. V usage is TRBV6-1 and J usage is TRBJ2-2; D possibly corresponds to TRBD2 (7 bases). This CDR3 comprises 14 residues. The germline V and J ends were trimmed by 7 bases and 2 bases, with 11 bases remaining between them. The germline V gene encodes CDR1 MNHNS and CDR2 SASEGT.

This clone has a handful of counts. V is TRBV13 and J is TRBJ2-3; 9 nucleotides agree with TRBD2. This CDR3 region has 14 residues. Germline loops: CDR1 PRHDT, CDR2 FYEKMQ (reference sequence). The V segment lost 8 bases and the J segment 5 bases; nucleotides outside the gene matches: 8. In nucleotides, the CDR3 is TGTGCCAGCGGGGCGGGGGGGCTACAAGATACGCAGTATTTT. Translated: CASGAGGLQDTQYF. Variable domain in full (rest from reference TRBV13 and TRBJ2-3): AAGVIQSPRHLIKEKRETATLKCYPIPRHDTVYWYQQGPGQDPQFLISFYEKMQSDKGSIPDRFSAQQFSDYHSELNMSSLELGDSALYFCASGAGGLQDTQYFGPGTRLTVL.

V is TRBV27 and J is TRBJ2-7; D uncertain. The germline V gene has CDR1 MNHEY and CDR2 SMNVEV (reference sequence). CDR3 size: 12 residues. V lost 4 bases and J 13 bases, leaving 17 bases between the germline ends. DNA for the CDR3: TGTGCCAGCAGTTCCAGCGCCCACAAGAAATACTTC. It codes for CASSSSAHKKYF.

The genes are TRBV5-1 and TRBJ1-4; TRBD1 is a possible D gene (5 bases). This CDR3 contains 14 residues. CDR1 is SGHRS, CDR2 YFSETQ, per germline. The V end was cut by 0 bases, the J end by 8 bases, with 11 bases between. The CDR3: CASSLGRGVEKLFF. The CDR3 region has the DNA TGCGCCAGCAGCTTGGGGAGGGGTGTGGAAAAACTGTTTTTT.

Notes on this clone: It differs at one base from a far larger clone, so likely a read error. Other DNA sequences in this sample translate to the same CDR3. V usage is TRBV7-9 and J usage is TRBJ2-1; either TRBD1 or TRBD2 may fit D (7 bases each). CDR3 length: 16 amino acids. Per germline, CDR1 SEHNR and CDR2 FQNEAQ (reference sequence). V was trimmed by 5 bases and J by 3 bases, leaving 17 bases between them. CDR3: CASSPGRGGLYNEQFF. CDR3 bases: TGTGCCAGCAGCCCCGGCAGGGGGGGCCTCTACAATGAGCAGTTCTTC.

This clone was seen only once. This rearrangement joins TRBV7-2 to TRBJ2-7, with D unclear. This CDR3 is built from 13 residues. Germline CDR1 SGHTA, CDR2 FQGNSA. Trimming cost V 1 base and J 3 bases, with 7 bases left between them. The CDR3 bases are TGTGCCAGCAGCTTAGATAAACTCTACGAGCAGTACTTC. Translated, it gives CASSLDKLYEQYF. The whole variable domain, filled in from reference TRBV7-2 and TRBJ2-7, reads GAGVSQSPSNKVTEKGKDVELRCDPISGHTALYWYRQSLGQGLEFLIYFQGNSAPDKSGLPSDRFSAERTGGSVSTLTIQRTQQEDSAVYLCASSLDKLYEQYFGPGTRLTVT.

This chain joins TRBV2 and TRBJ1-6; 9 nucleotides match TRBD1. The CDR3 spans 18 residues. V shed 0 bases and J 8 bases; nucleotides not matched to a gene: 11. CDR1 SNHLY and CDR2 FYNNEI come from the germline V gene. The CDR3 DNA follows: TGTGCCAGCAGTGAAGCCACAGGGGGCTCACGAGAGCATTCACCCCTCCACTTT. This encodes CASSEATGGSREHSPLHF.

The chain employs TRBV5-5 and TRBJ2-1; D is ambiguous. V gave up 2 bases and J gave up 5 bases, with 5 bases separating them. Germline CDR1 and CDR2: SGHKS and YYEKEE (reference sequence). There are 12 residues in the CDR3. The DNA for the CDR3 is TGTGCCAGCAGCTTTTTTGACAATGAGCAGTTCTTC. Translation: CASSFFDNEQFF.

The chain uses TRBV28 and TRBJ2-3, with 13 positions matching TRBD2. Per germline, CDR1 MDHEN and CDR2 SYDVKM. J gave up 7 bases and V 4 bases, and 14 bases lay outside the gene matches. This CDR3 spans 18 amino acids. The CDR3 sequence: CASSSPRGLAGASYTQYF. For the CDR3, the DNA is TGTGCCAGCAGTTCCCCCCGCGGACTAGCGGGGGCCTCCTATACGCAGTATTTT.

CDR3 sequence reads: CASRGGQGMNYGYTF. In DNA form, the CDR3 reads TGTGCCAGCAGGGGCGGACAGGGTATGAACTATGGCTACACCTTC. The chain uses TRBV2 and TRBJ1-2; 8 bases fit TRBD1. Germline assignment: CDR1 SNHLY and CDR2 FYNNEI. This CDR3 spans 15 amino acids. After removal of 6 bases from V and 2 bases from J, the junction contained 8 bases not matched to a gene.

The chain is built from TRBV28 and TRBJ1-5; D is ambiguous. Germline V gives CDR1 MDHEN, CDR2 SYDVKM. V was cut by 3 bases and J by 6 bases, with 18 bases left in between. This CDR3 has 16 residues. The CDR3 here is CASSFRPDAMGQPQHF. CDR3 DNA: TGTGCCAGCAGTTTTCGTCCCGATGCCATGGGTCAGCCCCAGCATTTT.